This TCR beta chain was sequenced for a study of beta chain features in type 1 diabetes. Overall study findings and caveats: Type 1 diabetes patients had TCRB CDR3s that were shorter (moderately but significantly so) in all four CD4+ subsets. TCRB repertoires of naive, central memory and Treg cells appeared more similar among patients than among healthy donors. There were fewer insertions and more deletions at the VDJ junctions of type 1 diabetes patients. Whether HLA type influences TCRB rearrangement remained unresolved here.

TCRB transcripts that were expressed got sequenced, as all of the isolated RNA had been reverse transcribed. This table comes from immunoSEQ multiplex PCR, and its TCRdb copy is limited to in-frame clones, with some not included. Here the sample spans around 260,000 clones, around 21% being singletons. The CDR3 consists of 13 residues. The germline V and J ends were trimmed by 7 bases and 3 bases, with 10 bases remaining between them. Germline assignment: CDR1 SNHLY and CDR2 FYNNEI. In regard to this clone: Its matching antigen is unknown.

The clonotype comes from a woman in her thirties or forties with type 1 diabetes. The chain is built from TRBV2 and TRBJ2-1, with D possibly matching TRBD1 (5 bases). Sequenced material: naive CD4+ T cells from blood. The CDR3 here is CASTSDSYNEQFF. Here the CDR3 DNA reads TGTGCCAGCACGTCCGACAGCTACAATGAGCAGTTCTTC.